The source of this T cell receptor beta chain is a study of CD8 T cells in Susac syndrome. Background on the study: Within the group of sequenced Susac syndrome patients, roughly six had active disease and 8 or 9 were in remission.

With random hexamers, roughly 0.45 to 1 ug RNA was reverse transcribed. One entry per CDR3 protein, called by TCRdb with MiXCR from the immunoSEQ multiplex PCR reads. This table has roughly 100,000 distinct CDR3 sequences, roughly 94% appearing once. From germline, CDR1 is SEHNR and CDR2 FQNEAQ (reference sequence). The trim removed 5 bases at V and 3 bases at J, leaving 9 bases unmatched. This CDR3 region has 16 residues. This receptor was taken from a human donor with Susac syndrome. The V call is TRBV7-9, the J call TRBJ1-1, with 10 bases lining up with TRBD1. Sample: CD8+ T cells from PBMCs. The CDR3 DNA follows: TGTGCCAGCAGCCCCCGGACAGGGGGTGCCTACACTGAAGCTTTCTTT. This gives the protein CASSPRTGGAYTEAFF.